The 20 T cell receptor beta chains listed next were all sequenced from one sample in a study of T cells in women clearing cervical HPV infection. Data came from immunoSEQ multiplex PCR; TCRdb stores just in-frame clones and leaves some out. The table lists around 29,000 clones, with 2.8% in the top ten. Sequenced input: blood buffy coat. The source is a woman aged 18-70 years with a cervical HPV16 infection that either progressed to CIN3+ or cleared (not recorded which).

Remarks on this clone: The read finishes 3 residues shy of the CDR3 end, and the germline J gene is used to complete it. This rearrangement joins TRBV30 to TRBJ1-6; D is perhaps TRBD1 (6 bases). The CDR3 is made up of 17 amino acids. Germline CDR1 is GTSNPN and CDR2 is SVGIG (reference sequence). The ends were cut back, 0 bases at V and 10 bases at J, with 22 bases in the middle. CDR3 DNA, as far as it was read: TGTGCCTGGAGTGTACAAAGACAGGTGATTGGGAGATCACCC. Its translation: CAWSVQRQVIGRSP. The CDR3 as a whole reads CAWSVQRQVIGRSPLHF. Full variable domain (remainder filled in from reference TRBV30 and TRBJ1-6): SQTIHQWPATLVQPVGSPLSLECTVEGTSNPNLYWYRQAAGRGLQLLFYSVGIGQISSEVPQNLSASRPQDRQFILSSKKLLLSDSGFYLCAWSVQRQVIGRSPLHFGNGTRLTVT.

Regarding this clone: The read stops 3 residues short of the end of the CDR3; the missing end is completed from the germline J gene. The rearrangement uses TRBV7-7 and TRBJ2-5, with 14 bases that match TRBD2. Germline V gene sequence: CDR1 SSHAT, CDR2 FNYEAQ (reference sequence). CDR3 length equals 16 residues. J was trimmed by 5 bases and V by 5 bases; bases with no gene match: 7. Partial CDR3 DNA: TGTGCCAGCAGCCCAGGACTAGCGGGAGGTATTGAGACC. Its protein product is CASSPGLAGGIET. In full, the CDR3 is CASSPGLAGGIETQYF.

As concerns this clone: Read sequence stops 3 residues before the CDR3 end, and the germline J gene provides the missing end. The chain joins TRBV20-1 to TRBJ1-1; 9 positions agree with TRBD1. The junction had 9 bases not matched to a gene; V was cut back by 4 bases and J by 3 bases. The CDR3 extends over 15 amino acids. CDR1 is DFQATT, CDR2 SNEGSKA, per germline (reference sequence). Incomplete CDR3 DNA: TGCAGTGCTACTAAGACAGGGGGGGACGACACTGAA. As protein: CSATKTGGDDTE. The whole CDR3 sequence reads CSATKTGGDDTEAFF.

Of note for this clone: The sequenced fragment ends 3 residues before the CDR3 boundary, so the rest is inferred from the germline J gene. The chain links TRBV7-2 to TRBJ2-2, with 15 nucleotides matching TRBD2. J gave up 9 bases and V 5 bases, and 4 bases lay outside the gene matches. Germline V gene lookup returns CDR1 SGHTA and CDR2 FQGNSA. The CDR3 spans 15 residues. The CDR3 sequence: CASSQGLAGGRELFF. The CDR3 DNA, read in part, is TGTGCCAGCAGCCAAGGACTAGCGGGAGGGCGGGAG.

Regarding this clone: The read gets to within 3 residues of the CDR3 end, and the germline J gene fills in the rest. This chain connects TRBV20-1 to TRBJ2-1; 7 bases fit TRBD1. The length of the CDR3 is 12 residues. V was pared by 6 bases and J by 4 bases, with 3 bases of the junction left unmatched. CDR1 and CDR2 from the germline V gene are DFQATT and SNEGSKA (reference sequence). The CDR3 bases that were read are TGCAGTGCGGTACAGGGGTACAATGAG. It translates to CSAVQGYNE. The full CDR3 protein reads CSAVQGYNEQFF.

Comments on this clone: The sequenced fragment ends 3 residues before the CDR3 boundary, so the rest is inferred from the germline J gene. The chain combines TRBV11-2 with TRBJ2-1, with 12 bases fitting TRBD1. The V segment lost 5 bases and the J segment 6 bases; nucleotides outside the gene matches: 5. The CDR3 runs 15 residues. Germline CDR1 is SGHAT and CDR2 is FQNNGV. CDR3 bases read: TGTGCCAGCAGCCCGGGACAGGGGGCTTTCAATGAG. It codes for CASSPGQGAFNE. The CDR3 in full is CASSPGQGAFNEQFF.

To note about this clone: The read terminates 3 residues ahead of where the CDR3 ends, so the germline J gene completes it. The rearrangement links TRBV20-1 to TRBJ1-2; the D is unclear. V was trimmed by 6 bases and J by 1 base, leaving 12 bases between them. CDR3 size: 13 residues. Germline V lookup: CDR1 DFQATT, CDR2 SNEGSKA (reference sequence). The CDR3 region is CSAGGGLNYGYTF. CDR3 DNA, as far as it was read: TGCAGTGCGGGAGGAGGACTTAACTATGGC.

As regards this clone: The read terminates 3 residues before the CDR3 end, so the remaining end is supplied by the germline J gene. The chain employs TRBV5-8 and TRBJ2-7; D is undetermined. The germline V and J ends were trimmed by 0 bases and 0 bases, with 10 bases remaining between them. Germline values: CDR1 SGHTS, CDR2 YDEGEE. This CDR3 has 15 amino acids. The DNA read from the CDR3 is TGTGCCAGCAGCTTGGGACGGCTAGTCTCCTACGAG. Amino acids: CASSLGRLVSYE. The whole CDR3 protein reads CASSLGRLVSYEQYF.

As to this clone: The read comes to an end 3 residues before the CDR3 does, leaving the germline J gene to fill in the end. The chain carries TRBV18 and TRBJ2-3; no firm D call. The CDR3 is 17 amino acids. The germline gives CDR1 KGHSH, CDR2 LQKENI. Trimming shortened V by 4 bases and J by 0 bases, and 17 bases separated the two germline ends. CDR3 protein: CASSHKPRRASTDTQYF. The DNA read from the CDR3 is TGTGCCAGCTCACACAAACCTAGGCGAGCCAGCACAGATACG.

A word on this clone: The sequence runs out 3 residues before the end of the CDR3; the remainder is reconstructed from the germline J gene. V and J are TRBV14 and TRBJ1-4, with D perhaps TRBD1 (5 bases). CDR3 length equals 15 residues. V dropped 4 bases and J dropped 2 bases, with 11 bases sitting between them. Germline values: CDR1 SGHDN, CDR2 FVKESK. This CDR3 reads CASSLAGLTNEKLFF. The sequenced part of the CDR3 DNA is TGTGCCAGCAGCCTGGCAGGGCTGACTAATGAAAAA.

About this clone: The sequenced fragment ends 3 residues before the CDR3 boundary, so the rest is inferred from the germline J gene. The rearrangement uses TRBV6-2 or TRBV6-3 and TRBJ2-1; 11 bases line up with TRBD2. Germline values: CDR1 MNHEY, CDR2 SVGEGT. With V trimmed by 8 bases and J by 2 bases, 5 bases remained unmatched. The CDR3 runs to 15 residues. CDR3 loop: CASRPGLAAYNEQFF. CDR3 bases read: TGTGCCAGCCGCCCGGGACTAGCGGCCTACAATGAG.

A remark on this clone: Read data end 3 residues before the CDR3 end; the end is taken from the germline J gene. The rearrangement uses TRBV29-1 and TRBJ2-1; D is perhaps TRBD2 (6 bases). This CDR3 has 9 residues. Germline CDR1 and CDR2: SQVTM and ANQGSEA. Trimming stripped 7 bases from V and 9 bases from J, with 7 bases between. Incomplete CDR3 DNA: TGCAGCGACGGGGGTGAG. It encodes CSDGGE. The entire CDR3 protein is CSDGGEQFF.

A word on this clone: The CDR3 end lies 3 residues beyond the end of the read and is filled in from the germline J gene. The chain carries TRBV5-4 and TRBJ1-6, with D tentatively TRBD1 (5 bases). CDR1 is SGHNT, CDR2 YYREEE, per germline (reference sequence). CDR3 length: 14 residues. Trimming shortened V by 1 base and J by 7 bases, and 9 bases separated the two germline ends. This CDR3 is CASSLQGMNSPLHF. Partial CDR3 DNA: TGTGCCAGCAGCTTGCAGGGTATGAATTCACCC.

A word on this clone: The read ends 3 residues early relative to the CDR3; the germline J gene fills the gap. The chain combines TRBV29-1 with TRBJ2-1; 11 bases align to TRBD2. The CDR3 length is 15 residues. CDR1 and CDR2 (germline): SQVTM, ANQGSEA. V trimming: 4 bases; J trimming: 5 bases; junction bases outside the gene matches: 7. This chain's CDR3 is CSVAPGLAADNEQFF. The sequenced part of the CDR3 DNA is TGCAGCGTTGCCCCGGGACTAGCGGCTGACAATGAG.

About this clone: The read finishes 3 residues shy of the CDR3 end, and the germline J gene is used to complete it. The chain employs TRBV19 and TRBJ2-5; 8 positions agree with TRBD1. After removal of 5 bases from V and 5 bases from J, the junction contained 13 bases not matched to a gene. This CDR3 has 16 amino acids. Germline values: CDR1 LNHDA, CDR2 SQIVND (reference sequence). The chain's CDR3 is CASSASGTGGFETQYF. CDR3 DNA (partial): TGTGCCAGTAGTGCCTCCGGGACAGGCGGCTTCGAGACC.

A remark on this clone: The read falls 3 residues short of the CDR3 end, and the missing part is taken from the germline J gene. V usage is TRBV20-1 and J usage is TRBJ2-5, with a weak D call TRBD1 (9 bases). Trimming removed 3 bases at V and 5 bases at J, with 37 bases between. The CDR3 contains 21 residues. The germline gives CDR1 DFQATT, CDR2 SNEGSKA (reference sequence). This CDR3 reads CSASPVFSGDRELVDRETQYF. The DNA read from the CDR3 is TGCAGTGCTAGTCCTGTTTTTAGCGGGGACAGGGAACTTGTGGATCGCGAGACC.

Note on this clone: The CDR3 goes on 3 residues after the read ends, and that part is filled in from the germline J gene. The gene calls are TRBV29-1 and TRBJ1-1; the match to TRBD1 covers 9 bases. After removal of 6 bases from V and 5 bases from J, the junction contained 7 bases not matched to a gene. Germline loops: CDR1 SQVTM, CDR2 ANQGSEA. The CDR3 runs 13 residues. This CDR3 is CSVAIDRGTEAFF. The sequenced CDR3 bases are TGCAGCGTCGCCATCGACAGGGGGACTGAA.

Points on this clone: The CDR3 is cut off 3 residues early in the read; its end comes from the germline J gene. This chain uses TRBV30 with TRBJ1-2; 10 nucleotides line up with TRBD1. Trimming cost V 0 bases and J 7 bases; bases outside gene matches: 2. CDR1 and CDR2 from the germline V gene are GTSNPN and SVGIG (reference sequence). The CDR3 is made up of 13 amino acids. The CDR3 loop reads CAWSVGTGVGYTF. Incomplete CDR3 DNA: TGTGCCTGGAGTGTGGGGACAGGGGTTGGC.

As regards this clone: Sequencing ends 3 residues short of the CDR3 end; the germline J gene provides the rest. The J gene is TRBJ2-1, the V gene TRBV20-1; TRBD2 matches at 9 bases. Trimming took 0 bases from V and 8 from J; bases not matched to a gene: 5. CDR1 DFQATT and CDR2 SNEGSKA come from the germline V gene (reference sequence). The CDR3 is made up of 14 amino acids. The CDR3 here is CSARDASGRYEQFF. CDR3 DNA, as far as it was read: TGCAGTGCTAGAGATGCCAGCGGGAGGTATGAG.

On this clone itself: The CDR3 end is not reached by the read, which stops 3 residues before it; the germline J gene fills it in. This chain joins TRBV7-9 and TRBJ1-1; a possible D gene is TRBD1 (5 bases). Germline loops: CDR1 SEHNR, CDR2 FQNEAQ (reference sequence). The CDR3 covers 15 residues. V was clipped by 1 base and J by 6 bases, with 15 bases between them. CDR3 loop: CASSLERGGMAEAFF. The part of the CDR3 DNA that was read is TGTGCCAGCAGCTTAGAGAGGGGTGGAATGGCTGAA.